A selection of T cell receptor beta chains follows, all from one sample in a study of shared clonotypes between healthy human individuals. Using immunoSEQ multiplex PCR, the repertoire was profiled, and TCRdb retains in-frame clones only, with some absent. Among more than 1,200,000 clones listed, about 98.5% were seen once. The sample comprised naive CD4+ T cells sorted from blood. The receptor source for this set is a man aged 25 to 40 in good health. Both conserved end residues are part of each CDR3. Each record gives: CDR3 DNA, CDR3 protein, CDR3 length, D gene, J gene, clone size, V gene. D genes are given only for firm matches. Expanded clones get a size class; other rows say once, few or many, or leave the size out.

TGCAGCGTTCGGAAGGTTATTGACACTGAAGCTTTCTTT,CSVRKVIDTEAFF,13,NA,TRBJ1-1,NA,TRBV29-1
TGTGCCAGCAGCTTAGGTTCTAGATCCGAGAACCAAGAGACCCAGTACTTC,CASSLGSRSENQETQYF,17,NA,TRBJ2-5,NA,TRBV11-3
TGTGCCAGCAGTTCAAGGGCAATTAGGGAGACCCAGTACTTC,CASSSRAIRETQYF,14,NA,TRBJ2-5,NA,TRBV6-6
TGCGCCAGCAGCCCCACAGGGGCGGGAATTAACACCGGGGAGCTGTTTTTT,CASSPTGAGINTGELFF,17,NA,TRBJ2-2,NA,TRBV5-1
TGTGCCAGCAGCTTAGTGGTCAGGGATACGCAGTATTTT,CASSLVVRDTQYF,13,NA,TRBJ2-3,NA,TRBV7-6
TGTGCCAGCAGTTTTCGGGAGTGGGGCACAGATACGCAGTATTTT,CASSFREWGTDTQYF,15,NA,TRBJ2-3,NA,TRBV27
TGCGCCAGCAGCCAAGGGCTAGGGACTAGAGGGACCCAGTACTTC,CASSQGLGTRGTQYF,15,TRBD2,TRBJ2-5,NA,TRBV4-3
TGTGCCAGCAGCTTAGCTAGCGGGAGGGACAGCACCGGGGAGCTGTTTTTT,CASSLASGRDSTGELFF,17,TRBD2,TRBJ2-2,NA,TRBV7-8
TGCGCCAGCAGCTTGGCGCTACACTCCGACACCGGGGAGCTGTTTTTT,CASSLALHSDTGELFF,16,NA,TRBJ2-2,NA,TRBV5-1
TGCGCCAGCAGCTGGGAACCGGGACCATACACTGAAGCTTTCTTT,CASSWEPGPYTEAFF,15,NA,TRBJ1-1,NA,TRBV5-1
TGTGCCAGTAGTAGGGGGGAGTACCAAGAGACCCAGTACTTC,CASSRGEYQETQYF,14,NA,TRBJ2-5,NA,TRBV19
TGTGCCAGCTCACTTCAATCAGATACGCAGTATTTT,CASSLQSDTQYF,12,NA,TRBJ2-3,NA,TRBV18
TGTGCCAGCAGCTTTCGGCTAGCGGGAGGGCTCTTCGAGCAGTTCTTC,CASSFRLAGGLFEQFF,16,TRBD2,TRBJ2-1,NA,TRBV11-2
TGCGCCAGCAGCCAAGGACAGGAAGATACGCAGTATTTT,CASSQGQEDTQYF,13,NA,TRBJ2-3,NA,TRBV4-1
TGTGCCAGTAGTATAGAGGGCCCGGGGATGAACACTGAAGCTTTCTTT,CASSIEGPGMNTEAFF,16,NA,TRBJ1-1,once,TRBV19
TGTGCCAGCAGCTTGGACAGGCACAATGGGCAGTTCTTC,CASSLDRHNGQFF,13,NA,TRBJ2-1,NA,TRBV5-4
TGTGCCAGTAGCGAGATGGGTTCTAATCAGCCCCAGCATTTT,CASSEMGSNQPQHF,14,NA,TRBJ1-5,once,TRBV19
TGCAGCGTTGCTTTTAGGCTAGCGAACAATGAGCAGTTCTTC,CSVAFRLANNEQFF,14,NA,TRBJ2-1,NA,TRBV29-1
TGCGCCAGCAGCTCCTCCGGGACCTACGAGCAGTACTTC,CASSSSGTYEQYF,13,NA,TRBJ2-7,NA,TRBV5-1
TGCGCCACCTCCGAGGGGACCGGGGAGCTGTTTTTT,CATSEGTGELFF,12,NA,TRBJ2-2,NA,TRBV10-1
TGTGCCAGTAGTGACCCGCCAGCTGATGAGCAGTTCTTC,CASSDPPADEQFF,13,NA,TRBJ2-1,NA,TRBV19
TGTGCCAGCAGCCCTTTTTCGTACGAGCAGTACTTC,CASSPFSYEQYF,12,NA,TRBJ2-7,NA,TRBV9
TGTGCCAGCAGTGCCCCTTACTCTGGGGCCAACGTCCTGACTTTC,CASSAPYSGANVLTF,15,NA,TRBJ2-6,NA,TRBV28
TGTGCCAGCAGCTCGACGGCAGGCCACACTGAAGCTTTCTTT,CASSSTAGHTEAFF,14,NA,TRBJ1-1,NA,TRBV5-5
TGTGCCAGCAGCGGAACAGGGGGTAGCACAGATACGCAGTATTTT,CASSGTGGSTDTQYF,15,TRBD1,TRBJ2-3,NA,TRBV5-4
TGCGCCAGCAGCTTGGAGGGACTATTAATCTACAATGAGCAGTTCTTC,CASSLEGLLIYNEQFF,16,TRBD2,TRBJ2-1,NA,TRBV5-1
TGTGCCAGCAGAGCCGGACCACGCAAAGAGACCCAGTACTTC,CASRAGPRKETQYF,14,NA,TRBJ2-5,NA,TRBV28
TGCGCCAGCAGCGGGACAGGGGATGAAAAACTGTTTTTT,CASSGTGDEKLFF,13,TRBD1,TRBJ1-4,NA,TRBV5-1
TGTGCCAGCAGTGAAGTAGTGAGGGGCCTCACTGAAGCTTTCTTT,CASSEVVRGLTEAFF,15,NA,TRBJ1-1,NA,TRBV6-1
TGTGCCAGCAGCGCATCCGGGCCGCGGGGGGGTGAGCAGTTCTTC,CASSASGPRGGEQFF,15,TRBD2,TRBJ2-1,NA,TRBV9
TGTGCCAGCAGGCGAACTAGGGAAACTAATGAAAAACTGTTTTTT,CASRRTRETNEKLFF,15,NA,TRBJ1-4,NA,TRBV2
TGTGCCAGCAGTTTAGAGCAGGGCGGCACCCGAGCGGTCGAGCAGTACTTC,CASSLEQGGTRAVEQYF,17,NA,TRBJ2-7,NA,TRBV28
TGCAGCGTTGGCGGGATCCATTACAATGAGCAGTTCTTC,CSVGGIHYNEQFF,13,NA,TRBJ2-1,NA,TRBV29-1
TGTGCCAGCAGTCGACAGGGGCGCTCCTACGAGCAGTACTTC,CASSRQGRSYEQYF,14,TRBD1,TRBJ2-7,NA,TRBV2